What follows is one T cell receptor (beta chain) and its context. The data originate from a study of blood T cell repertoires in COVID-19. About the study: COVID-19 samples from acute and convalescent phases originated in the United States, Italy and Spain.

Generated by immunoSEQ multiplex PCR, the TCRdb table keeps only in-frame clones and is missing some. The sample shows 40,000 or so clones, about 89% of them seen only once. This CDR3 contains 15 residues. CDR1 and CDR2 (germline): LGHNA, YSLEER. Trimming removed 2 bases from V and 2 bases from J; junction bases left unmatched: 3. The rearrangement links TRBV4-3 to TRBJ2-7, with TRBD1 identical over 10 bases. This TCR came from a human donor in a cohort sampled during active COVID-19. Sequencing was performed on peripheral blood. The CDR3 coding sequence is TGCGCCAGCAGCCAATCTGACAGGGGGCCCTACGAGCAGTACTTC. It specifies CASSQSDRGPYEQYF.